These 29 T cell receptor beta chains came from one sample sequenced in a study of cytotoxic CD8 clonotypes in ibrutinib-treated CLL (dated by TCRdb to the early 2020s). Libraries were made using the immunoSEQ multiplex PCR assay. TCRdb holds this immuneACCESS table with in-frame rearrangements only. Some clones are missing; in checked studies, unresolved V genes explain under half, and the rest has no known cause. In all, the sample holds 300,000 to 400,000 clones, and 67% of those were seen once. The ten largest make up roughly 6.3% of the sample. The sample here was PBMCs, taken after 36 months of ibrutinib treatment. These receptors all come from a human donor with chronic lymphocytic leukemia.

The chain joins TRBV7-3 to TRBJ1-6, with D hard to call. CDR3 length: 14 amino acids. Trimming cost V 5 bases and J 9 bases, with 14 bases left between them. Germline CDR1 is SGHTA and CDR2 is FQGTGA. The CDR3 reads CASSAGHIGSPLHF. The CDR3 DNA reads as TGTGCCAGCAGCGCTGGTCATATCGGTTCACCCCTCCACTTT.

The rearrangement links TRBV11-2 to TRBJ2-4; 10 nucleotides line up with TRBD1. Germline assignment: CDR1 SGHAT and CDR2 FQNNGV. The CDR3 covers 13 residues. V lost 5 bases to trimming and J lost 7 bases; unmatched junction nucleotides: 2. CDR3 in DNA: TGTGCCAGCAGCCAGGGACAGGGGAACATTCAGTACTTC. Translation gives CASSQGQGNIQYF.

The chain recombines TRBV5-1 with TRBJ2-2, with TRBD2 matching 9 bases. V was pared by 3 bases and J by 1 base, with 1 base of the junction left unmatched. The V gene's germline CDR1 is SGHRS and CDR2 YFSETQ. CDR3 length: 15 amino acids. In DNA form, the CDR3 reads TGCGCCAGCAGCTCTAGCGGGGAGAACACCGGGGAGCTGTTTTTT. Encoded protein: CASSSSGENTGELFF.

There are a few counts of this clone. The rearrangement uses TRBV7-9 and TRBJ2-2, with 8 bases identical to TRBD2. This CDR3 has 13 amino acids. The J segment lost 8 bases and the V segment lost 7 bases, leaving 6 bases of the junction unmatched. The V gene's germline CDR1 is SEHNR and CDR2 FQNEAQ (reference sequence). Here the CDR3 DNA reads TGTGCCAGCACCGCCGGGACTAGAGGGGAGCTGTTTTTT. It encodes CASTAGTRGELFF. The full variable domain, completed using reference TRBV7-9 and TRBJ2-2, is DTGVSQNPRHKITKRGQNVTFRCDPISEHNRLYWYRQTLGQGPEFLTYFQNEAQLEKSRLLSDRFSAERPKGSFSTLEIQRTEQGDSAMYLCASTAGTRGELFFGEGSRLTVL.

The gene calls are TRBV4-2 and TRBJ1-2; 7 bases align to TRBD1. The J segment lost 5 bases and the V segment lost 3 bases, leaving 9 bases of the junction unmatched. CDR1 and CDR2 (germline): LGHNA, YNFKEQ. CDR3 length: 15 amino acids. The CDR3 loop is CASSQSFGTAYGYTF. The CDR3, as DNA: TGTGCCAGCAGCCAGTCCTTTGGGACAGCTTATGGCTACACCTTC.

This chain connects TRBV21-1 to TRBJ2-7. TRBV21-1 is tagged as a pseudogene. The CDR3 consists of 16 residues. In DNA, the CDR3 is TGTGCCAGCAGCAAAGAACGGGGCGGGCGATCCTACGAGCAGTACTTC. This encodes CASSKERGGRSYEQYF.

This chain links TRBV5-1 with TRBJ2-3, with D perhaps TRBD2 (6 bases). V was cut by 4 bases and J by 6 bases, with 15 bases left in between. Germline V gene data show CDR1 as SGHRS and CDR2 as YFSETQ. This CDR3 comprises 14 residues. CDR3 sequence: CASSPGRGLDTQYF. CDR3 nucleotide sequence: TGCGCCAGCAGCCCGGGGCGGGGTCTGGATACGCAGTATTTT.

This chain connects TRBV2 to TRBJ2-7, with D maybe TRBD2 (7 bases). Per germline, CDR1 SNHLY and CDR2 FYNNEI. With 3 bases removed from V and 6 bases from J, the gap between germline ends came to 15 bases. This CDR3 comprises 14 residues. CDR3 sequence reads: CASSDRGAFPEQYF. The CDR3 coding sequence is TGTGCCAGCAGTGATCGGGGGGCTTTTCCCGAGCAGTACTTC.

This clone was detected only once. The chain couples TRBV10-1 to TRBJ2-2; no clear D gene. Trimming removed 8 bases at V and 0 bases at J, with 4 bases between. Germline V CDR1 and CDR2: WNHNN, SYGVQD (reference sequence). There are 12 residues in the CDR3. CDR3 in DNA: TGCGCCAGCGGGACGAACACCGGGGAGCTGTTTTTT. The encoded protein is CASGTNTGELFF.

The chain combines TRBV19 with TRBJ2-1; tentative D call: TRBD2 (6 bases). Per germline, CDR1 LNHDA and CDR2 SQIVND (reference sequence). CDR3 length: 15 amino acids. Trimming cost V 4 bases and J 5 bases, with 15 bases left between them. The CDR3 nucleotides read TGTGCCAGTAGTACTACGACTAGTCGGGACAATGAGCAGTTCTTC. Translated, it gives CASSTTTSRDNEQFF.

The chain has TRBV15 and TRBJ2-3, with 8 bases matching TRBD2. The CDR3 sequence is 16 residues long. Trimming took 8 bases from V and 2 from J; bases not matched to a gene: 12. Per germline, CDR1 LNHNV and CDR2 YYDKDF (reference sequence). Here the CDR3 DNA reads TGTGCCACCTGCATGGGCGAGCGGGGGATCACAGATACGCAGTATTTT. Encoded protein: CATCMGERGITDTQYF.

About this clone itself: A much larger clone lies one base from this, so it may be a read error. Other DNA sequences from this sample encode an identical CDR3 as well. The V and J genes are TRBV9 and TRBJ2-6; no definite D call. Germline CDR1 and CDR2: SGDLS and YYNGEE. Deletions cut 1 base from V and 0 bases from J, with 2 bases between. CDR3 size: 14 residues. This chain's CDR3 is CASSVLSGANVLTF. The CDR3 DNA is TGTGCCAGCAGCGTACTCTCTGGGGCCAACGTCCTGACTTTC.

The V and J genes are TRBV19 and TRBJ1-1; the D is unclear. Trimming stripped 3 bases from V and 8 bases from J, with 16 bases between. Germline V gene data show CDR1 as LNHDA and CDR2 as SQIVND (reference sequence). There are 14 residues in the CDR3. CDR3 sequence reads: CASSIGRRAREAFF. The CDR3 DNA reads TGTGCCAGTAGTATCGGACGGAGGGCCCGGGAAGCTTTCTTT.

The genes are TRBV28 and TRBJ2-7, with 9 bases matching TRBD1. Germline CDR1 and CDR2: MDHEN and SYDVKM. Germline trimming cut 3 bases from V and 5 bases from J; bases unmatched to any gene: 8. The CDR3 has 15 amino acids. The CDR3 is CASSLQGQGNHEQYF. The CDR3 bases are TGTGCCAGCAGTTTGCAGGGACAGGGAAACCACGAGCAGTACTTC.

This chain connects TRBV7-9 to TRBJ2-7; TRBD1 matches 8 bases. Germline V gene data show CDR1 as SEHNR and CDR2 as FQNEAQ (reference sequence). CDR3 size: 14 residues. The V segment lost 8 bases and the J segment 4 bases; nucleotides outside the gene matches: 10. The CDR3 protein is CASSPGGSIYEQYF. The CDR3 DNA reads TGTGCCAGCTCTCCAGGGGGCTCTATTTACGAGCAGTACTTC. Filled out from reference TRBV7-9 and TRBJ2-7, the complete variable domain reads DTGVSQNPRHKITKRGQNVTFRCDPISEHNRLYWYRQTLGQGPEFLTYFQNEAQLEKSRLLSDRFSAERPKGSFSTLEIQRTEQGDSAMYLCASSPGGSIYEQYFGPGTRLTVT.

The rearrangement links TRBV4-1 to TRBJ1-2, with TRBD1 matching 11 bases. With V trimmed by 0 bases and J by 7 bases, 7 bases remained unmatched. This CDR3 is 16 amino acids long. Germline CDR1 MGHRA, CDR2 YSYEKL. DNA for the CDR3: TGCGCCAGCAGCCAAGAGAGGTGGACAGGGGGCATTGGCTACACCTTC. Encoded protein: CASSQERWTGGIGYTF.

In its sample, this clone was seen a few times. The chain combines TRBV7-9 with TRBJ2-2; D unresolved. Germline V CDR1 and CDR2: SEHNR, FQNEAQ (reference sequence). Between the trimmed V and J ends, which lost 5 bases and 6 bases, there was a span of 13 bases. The CDR3 sequence is 14 residues long. CDR3 nucleotide sequence: TGTGCCAGCAGCCCGCAGGACGTGGCCGGGGAGCTGTTTTTT. It specifies CASSPQDVAGELFF.

Regarding this clone: This specimen includes other DNA sequences encoding the same CDR3. The J gene is TRBJ1-2, the V gene TRBV6-5, with unresolved D. CDR3 length: 12 amino acids. V was pared by 1 base and J by 5 bases, with 5 bases between. Per germline, CDR1 MNHEY and CDR2 SVGAGI. In nucleotides, the CDR3 is TGTGCCAGCAGTTACTTAGGGTATGGCTACACCTTC. Its translation: CASSYLGYGYTF.

This chain links TRBV13 with TRBJ2-2, with 12 bases fitting TRBD2. The junction had 4 bases not matched to a gene; V was cut back by 2 bases and J by 0 bases. The CDR3 spans 18 residues. Germline assignment: CDR1 PRHDT and CDR2 FYEKMQ (reference sequence). The CDR3 region is CASSLRLAGGSNTGELFF. The CDR3 nucleotides read TGTGCCAGCAGCTTACGGCTAGCGGGAGGGTCGAACACCGGGGAGCTGTTTTTT.

V gene TRBV11-1 combines with J gene TRBJ2-7, with 9 positions matching TRBD2. The CDR3 length is 15 residues. V shed 1 base and J 2 bases; nucleotides not matched to a gene: 3. The V gene's germline CDR1 is SGHAT and CDR2 FQDESV (reference sequence). This chain's CDR3 is CASSLEIAGAYEQYF. In DNA, the CDR3 is TGTGCCAGCAGCTTAGAAATAGCGGGGGCCTACGAGCAGTACTTC. Variable domain in full (rest from reference TRBV11-1 and TRBJ2-7): EAEVAQSPRYKITEKSQAVAFWCDPISGHATLYWYRQILGQGPELLVQFQDESVVDDSQLPKDRFSAERLKGVDSTLKIQPAELGDSAMYLCASSLEIAGAYEQYFGPGTRLTVT.

The genes are TRBV11-3 and TRBJ1-1, with D perhaps matching TRBD1 (6 bases). CDR3 size: 16 residues. V was trimmed by 5 bases and J by 5 bases, leaving 21 bases between them. CDR1 and CDR2 from the germline V gene are SGHNT and YENEEA. CDR3 sequence: CASSPLLQGPWTEAFF. The DNA for the CDR3 is TGTGCCAGCAGCCCCCTCCTTCAGGGGCCCTGGACTGAAGCTTTCTTT. Filled out from reference TRBV11-3 and TRBJ1-1, the complete variable domain reads EAGVVQSPRYKIIEKKQPVAFWCNPISGHNTLYWYLQNLGQGPELLIRYENEEAVDDSQLPKDRFSAERLKGVDSTLKIQPAELGDSAVYLCASSPLLQGPWTEAFFGQGTRLTVV.

The V call is TRBV6-6, the J call TRBJ2-7, with a weak D call TRBD2 (5 bases). This CDR3 is 14 amino acids long. The germline V gene has CDR1 MNHNY and CDR2 SVGAGI (reference sequence). Trimming removed 6 bases at V and 5 bases at J, with 17 bases between. CDR3 protein: CASRPSLGTDEQYF. The CDR3 DNA reads as TGTGCCAGCAGACCTTCACTAGGAACCGACGAGCAGTACTTC.

This chain connects TRBV18 to TRBJ2-5; D call uncertain. V was cut by 2 bases and J by 5 bases, with 9 bases left in between. The CDR3 totals 13 residues. Germline values: CDR1 KGHSH, CDR2 LQKENI. CDR3 coding DNA: TGTGCCAGCTCACCAACACATGGTGAGACCCAGTACTTC. Residues: CASSPTHGETQYF.

The chain has TRBV9 and TRBJ1-5, with 9 bases lining up with TRBD1. The V gene's germline CDR1 is SGDLS and CDR2 YYNGEE. The J segment lost 4 bases and the V segment lost 4 bases, leaving 9 bases of the junction unmatched. CDR3 size: 16 residues. CDR3 coding DNA: TGTGCCAGCAGCCAAGGGGCCGGGACAGGGAATCAGCCCCAGCATTTT. Protein product: CASSQGAGTGNQPQHF.

In its sample, this clone was seen a few times. V is TRBV7-9 and J is TRBJ2-2; perhaps TRBD1 as D (6 bases). CDR1 and CDR2 (germline): SEHNR, FQNEAQ (reference sequence). The CDR3 length is 15 residues. V gave up 5 bases and J gave up 0 bases, with 10 bases separating them. The CDR3 loop reads CASSLWTANTGELFF. The CDR3 DNA reads as TGTGCCAGCAGCCTCTGGACAGCGAACACCGGGGAGCTGTTTTTT. The whole variable domain, remainder taken from reference TRBV7-9 and TRBJ2-2, is DTGVSQNPRHKITKRGQNVTFRCDPISEHNRLYWYRQTLGQGPEFLTYFQNEAQLEKSRLLSDRFSAERPKGSFSTLEIQRTEQGDSAMYLCASSLWTANTGELFFGEGSRLTVL.

The gene calls are TRBV29-1 and TRBJ2-3; tentative D call: TRBD1 (7 bases). With 4 bases removed from V and 3 bases from J, the gap between germline ends came to 11 bases. This CDR3 spans 13 amino acids. Germline V gene sequence: CDR1 SQVTM, CDR2 ANQGSEA. CDR3 sequence (DNA): TGCAGCGTTGCAGGGGGGTCAACAGATACGCAGTATTTT. Its translation is CSVAGGSTDTQYF.

This clone was found a few times. The rearrangement joins TRBV7-9 to TRBJ1-2, with D perhaps matching TRBD1 (5 bases). V was pared by 0 bases and J by 3 bases, with 8 bases between. Per germline, CDR1 SEHNR and CDR2 FQNEAQ (reference sequence). The CDR3 has 14 amino acids. In nucleotides, the CDR3 is TGTGCCAGCAGCTTAGCGGGGGTTGACTATGGCTACACCTTC. Amino acids: CASSLAGVDYGYTF.

There are a few counts of this clone. The chain joins TRBV27 to TRBJ1-1; possibly TRBD1 for D (5 bases). The CDR3 is made up of 15 amino acids. CDR1 MNHEY and CDR2 SMNVEV come from the germline V gene (reference sequence). V was cut by 5 bases and J by 1 base, with 14 bases left in between. The CDR3 spells CASSPNPQGNTEAFF. CDR3 bases: TGTGCCAGCAGTCCCAATCCGCAGGGGAACACTGAAGCTTTCTTT.

This clone was detected only once. The rearrangement uses TRBV9 and TRBJ2-1; D gene uncertain. There are 14 residues in the CDR3. Trimming shortened V by 3 bases and J by 9 bases, and 16 bases separated the two germline ends. CDR1 is SGDLS and CDR2 is YYNGEE in the germline V gene. CDR3 DNA: TGTGCCAGCAGCGAGATCCGTAAGGCTGGTGAGCAGTTCTTC. Amino acids: CASSEIRKAGEQFF.